The 11 T cell receptor beta chains given below trace back to one sample, sequenced in a study of identical twins (dated by TCRdb to 2015 to 2016). Libraries were built with 5' RACE. The instrument given in TCRdb is Illumina HiSeq 2000. Using fastp trimming at Q25 and MiXCR clonotype assembly, TCRdb reanalyzed the public sequencing data and kept in-frame beta chains. Identical CDR3 protein sequences are pooled into one entry, listed with their most common genes and DNA. A total of approximately 20,000 distinct CDR3 sequences appear in this sample, just under 70% of them only once. Approximately 6% of the sample lies in the top ten. Sample: memory (CD45RO+) T cells sorted from blood. The cell subset or site label here, explained by the study, means: CD45RO+ enriched T cells. Receptor source: a woman younger than 35 in good health. This table probably holds off-target reads from a library built for another chain.

The rearrangement uses TRBV18 and TRBJ2-7; TRBD2 matches 10 bases. Germline CDR1 and CDR2: KGHSH and LQKENI. This CDR3 has 14 residues. Unmatched junction bases numbered 4, after V lost 3 bases and J lost 5 bases. In nucleotides, the CDR3 is TGTGCCAGCTCACCGGGACTAGCGAACGACGAGCAGTACTTC. This translates into CASSPGLANDEQYF.

The chain uses TRBV29-1 and TRBJ2-5, with TRBD1 matching 7 bases. CDR1 SQVTM and CDR2 ANQGSEA come from the germline V gene. The V gene end was trimmed by 4 bases and the J gene end by 5 bases; junction bases not matched to a gene: 7. The CDR3 extends over 13 amino acids. CDR3 sequence (DNA): TGCAGCGTTGCTAGGGGGCGCCGGGAGACCCAGTACTTC. The encoded protein is CSVARGRRETQYF.

The chain recombines TRBV2 with TRBJ2-3; D may be TRBD1 (6 bases). The CDR3 is made up of 14 amino acids. The ends were cut back, 6 bases at V and 3 bases at J, with 13 bases in the middle. Germline V gives CDR1 SNHLY, CDR2 FYNNEI. The CDR3 is CASRHRDRTDTQYF. Here the CDR3 DNA reads TGTGCCAGCAGACACAGAGACAGGACAGATACGCAGTATTTT.

V gene TRBV4-2 combines with J gene TRBJ2-1; 10 nucleotides align to TRBD2. The CDR3 is made up of 20 amino acids. V trimming: 10 bases; J trimming: 10 bases; junction bases outside the gene matches: 31. Per the germline V gene, CDR1 is LGHNA and CDR2 is YNFKEQ. In DNA form, the CDR3 reads TGTGCCACCGGTCCTTGGCGGACAGGGTTTCGGGAGCGGGAGGGCCCAGAGCAGTTCTTC. It codes for CATGPWRTGFREREGPEQFF.

The chain employs TRBV20-1 and TRBJ2-3, with D perhaps matching TRBD2 (5 bases). Trimming cost V 4 bases and J 2 bases, with 10 bases left between them. This CDR3 has 13 residues. Looked up from germline, CDR1 is DFQATT and CDR2 is SNEGSKA (reference sequence). The CDR3 is CSAKAVNTDTQYF. The CDR3 DNA follows: TGCAGTGCTAAAGCGGTAAACACAGATACGCAGTATTTT.

The chain links TRBV11-3 to TRBJ2-1, with D possibly matching TRBD2 (6 bases). Trimming pared 1 base from V and 5 bases from J, leaving 6 bases between. Germline CDR1 reads SGHNT; CDR2 reads YENEEA. CDR3 length equals 13 residues. CDR3 amino acids: CASSLGGDNEQFF. The CDR3 bases are TGTGCCAGCAGCTTAGGGGGGGACAATGAGCAGTTCTTC.

The chain employs TRBV4-1 and TRBJ1-5; D possibly corresponds to TRBD1 (5 bases). The CDR3 length is 16 residues. Looked up from germline, CDR1 is MGHRA and CDR2 is YSYEKL. The V end lost 1 base, the J end lost 7 bases, and 17 bases lay between the germline ends. The CDR3 spells CASSQVWGQGLQPQHF. The CDR3 DNA sequence: TGCGCCAGCAGCCAAGTATGGGGCCAGGGTTTACAGCCCCAGCATTTT.

This clonotype was counted between two and nine times. The chain links TRBV12-3 or TRBV12-4 to TRBJ2-7; 7 bases are a match to TRBD2. V was clipped by 6 bases and J by 2 bases; unmatched bases: 4. The CDR3 contains 13 residues. CDR3 sequence: CASSLAAPYEQYF. CDR3 DNA sequence: TGTGCCAGCAGCCTAGCGGCCCCCTACGAGCAGTACTTC.

The chain carries TRBV18 and TRBJ2-1; tentatively, D is TRBD1 (6 bases). Trimming removed 3 bases at V and 7 bases at J, with 10 bases between. CDR3 length: 13 residues. Germline loops: CDR1 KGHSH, CDR2 LQKENI. In DNA, the CDR3 is TGTGCCAGCTCACCGAACCAGGGGAATGAGCAGTTCTTC. This sequence encodes CASSPNQGNEQFF.

This chain uses TRBV29-1 with TRBJ2-2, with D possibly being TRBD2 (5 bases). Germline CDR1 SQVTM, CDR2 ANQGSEA. Trimming took 4 bases from V and 2 from J, leaving 14 bases between them. The length of the CDR3 is 15 residues. CDR3: CSVASDWGNTGELFF. The CDR3 nucleotides are TGCAGCGTTGCCTCGGACTGGGGAAACACCGGGGAGCTGTTTTTT.

This chain joins TRBV11-2 and TRBJ2-7; D is uncertain. Germline-derived CDR1 and CDR2 are SGHAT and FQNNGV. The length of the CDR3 is 12 residues. Trimming took off 1 base at V and 4 bases at J, with 5 bases between the two ends. The CDR3 DNA sequence: TGTGCCAGCAGCTTAGCTACTTACGAGCAGTACTTC. Protein sequence: CASSLATYEQYF.